The clone carrying this T cell receptor beta chain was detected a few times. The table came from immunoSEQ multiplex PCR; TCRdb's copy has only in-frame clones and leaves some out. The repertoire has under 300,000 clones, just over 85% of them found once; the top ten carry around 3%. The data were obtained in a study of blood T cell repertoires in COVID-19. Study in general: Acute-phase and convalescent COVID-19 samples originated in the United States, Italy and Spain.

This CDR3 has 15 amino acids. The ends were cut back, 0 bases at V and 7 bases at J, with 13 bases in the middle. The germline V gene encodes CDR1 LGHDT and CDR2 YNNKEL (reference sequence). This sequence joins TRBV3-1 (or the pseudogene TRBV3-2) and TRBJ1-5; weak D call: TRBD1 (5 bases). The sequencing input was peripheral blood. The sequence was collected from a woman younger than 45 with active or convalescent COVID-19. CDR3 amino acids: CASSQDRGIRQPQHF. In DNA, the CDR3 is TGTGCCAGCAGCCAAGACCGGGGGATTAGGCAGCCCCAGCATTTT.